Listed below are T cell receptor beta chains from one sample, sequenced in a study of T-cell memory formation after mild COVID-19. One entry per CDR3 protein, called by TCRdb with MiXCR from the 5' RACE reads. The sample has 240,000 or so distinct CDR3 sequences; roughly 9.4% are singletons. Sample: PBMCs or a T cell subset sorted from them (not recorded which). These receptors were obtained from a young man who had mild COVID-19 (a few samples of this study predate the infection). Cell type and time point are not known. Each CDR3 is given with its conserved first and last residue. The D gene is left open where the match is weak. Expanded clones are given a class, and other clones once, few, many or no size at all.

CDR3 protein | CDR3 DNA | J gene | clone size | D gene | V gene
CASSLGDFEWELFF | TGTGCCAGCAGCTTGGGAGATTTTGAGTGGGAGCTGTTTTTT | TRBJ2-2 | - | - | TRBV7-9
CASSLRGTGELFF | TGTGCCAGCAGCTTACGGGGCACCGGGGAGCTGTTTTTT | TRBJ2-2 | many | - | TRBV7-6
CASTLQPEAYGYTF | TGTGCCAGCACCCTTCAGCCGGAAGCTTATGGCTACACCTTC | TRBJ1-2 | few | - | TRBV9
CATSRGDADTQYF | TGTGCCACCAGCAGAGGGGACGCAGATACGCAGTATTTT | TRBJ2-3 | many | - | TRBV15
CASTPGWGDYEQYF | TGTGCCAGCACCCCGGGTTGGGGAGACTACGAGCAGTACTTC | TRBJ2-7 | - | - | TRBV2
CASSSGGPGANVLTF | TGTGCCAGCAGCTCCGGGGGGCCCGGGGCCAACGTCCTGACTTTC | TRBJ2-6 | few | - | TRBV12-3/TRBV12-4
CASSEAQGAEYF | TGTGCCAGCAGTGAAGCCCAGGGGGCAGAGTACTTC | TRBJ2-7 | many | TRBD1 | TRBV2
CASSLGGHFQETQYF | TGCGCCAGCAGCTTAGGGGGACACTTCCAAGAGACCCAGTACTTC | TRBJ2-5 | - | - | TRBV5-1
CSVTRQNQETQYF | TGCAGCGTTACAAGACAGAACCAAGAGACCCAGTACTTC | TRBJ2-5 | many | - | TRBV29-1
CASSWGTGGRQETQYF | TGTGCCAGCAGCTGGGGGACAGGGGGGAGACAAGAGACCCAGTACTTC | TRBJ2-5 | - | TRBD1 | TRBV7-9
CATSRVRQGLYGYTF | TGTGCCACCAGCAGAGTCCGTCAGGGGCTCTATGGCTACACCTTC | TRBJ1-2 | few | - | TRBV15